These 9 T cell receptor beta chains were all obtained from the same sample, sequenced in a study of response to subunit inactivated influenza vaccine. TCRdb used MiXCR to reprocess the RT-PCR reads, holding one entry per CDR3 protein. This sample has 290,000 or so distinct CDR3 sequences, with 22% found just once. The sample was PBMCs from blood, taken approximately 20 months after vaccination. Receptors originate from a man aged 50 to 69 who received an inactivated influenza vaccine.

The sample holds a few counts of this clonotype. The CDR3: CASSLVGARAFF. CDR3 DNA: TGTGCCAGCAGCTTAGTTGGGGCTCGAGCTTTCTTT. J is TRBJ1-1 and V is TRBV11-2; possibly TRBD1 for D (5 bases). V lost 1 base and J lost 10, with 10 bases in between. The germline V gene has CDR1 SGHAT and CDR2 FQNNGV. CDR3 length equals 12 residues.

The table lists this clonotype with a few counts. The J gene is TRBJ1-5, the V gene TRBV6-2 or TRBV6-3, with no clear D. Trimming pared 0 bases from V and 6 bases from J, leaving 6 bases between. Per germline, CDR1 MNHEY and CDR2 SVGEGT. This CDR3 region has 13 residues. The CDR3 here is CASSYSSLQPQHF. The CDR3 DNA is TGTGCCAGCAGTTACTCGAGTCTTCAGCCCCAGCATTTT.

CDR3 region: CASSLASGDDTQYF. CDR3 nucleotides: TGCGCCAGCAGCTTGGCCTCAGGGGATGATACGCAGTATTTT. This chain uses TRBV5-1 with TRBJ2-3; D is possibly TRBD1 (6 bases). This CDR3 has 14 residues. V lost 0 bases, J lost 6 bases, and 11 bases lay in between. CDR1 SGHRS and CDR2 YFSETQ come from the germline V gene.

The V gene is TRBV5-1, the J gene TRBJ2-7; D gene unclear. The V gene's germline CDR1 is SGHRS and CDR2 YFSETQ. Trimming removed 6 bases from V and 4 bases from J, with 29 bases in between. There are 18 residues in the CDR3. CDR3 in amino acids: CASTEALLDPGLGYEQYF. Here the CDR3 DNA reads TGCGCCAGCACCGAGGCCCTTTTAGATCCAGGTCTGGGATACGAGCAGTACTTC.

This clonotype was counted between two and nine times. Here the CDR3 reads CASSIGGMNTEAFF. The DNA of the CDR3 is TGTGCCAGTAGTATAGGGGGGATGAACACTGAAGCTTTCTTT. This chain uses TRBV19 with TRBJ1-1; D possibly corresponds to TRBD1 (5 bases). The germline V gene has CDR1 LNHDA and CDR2 SQIVND (reference sequence). The CDR3 extends over 14 amino acids. Trimming shortened V by 1 base and J by 0 bases, and 6 bases separated the two germline ends.

This clonotype occurred many times. The J gene is TRBJ1-1, the V gene TRBV4-3, with a weak D call TRBD1 (5 bases). Germline CDR1 and CDR2: LGHNA and YSLEER. The CDR3 loop spans 17 amino acids. The V end lost 4 bases, the J end lost 3 bases, and 21 bases lay between the germline ends. DNA of the CDR3: TGCGCCAGCAGCCCTAAAAGGGGTAATGGCGTGGACACTGAAGCTTTCTTT. This gives the protein CASSPKRGNGVDTEAFF.

This clonotype has a handful of counts. This sequence joins TRBV6-2 or TRBV6-3 and TRBJ1-1; no reliable D call. The germline gives CDR1 MNHEY, CDR2 SVGEGT. The CDR3 is 13 residues long. V was clipped by 4 bases and J by 10 bases, with 16 bases between them. CDR3: CASSSPSFMRAFF. The DNA of the CDR3 is TGTGCCAGCAGTTCCCCAAGTTTTATGCGAGCTTTCTTT.

This clonotype has a handful of counts. The rearrangement uses TRBV15 and TRBJ2-7; 12 positions agree with TRBD2. In germline, CDR1 is LNHNV, CDR2 YYDKDF (reference sequence). The CDR3 spans 15 residues. V was clipped by 3 bases and J by 7 bases; unmatched bases: 7. CDR3 in amino acids: CATSRWTSGIREQYF. CDR3 DNA: TGTGCCACCAGCAGGTGGACTAGCGGGATTAGGGAGCAGTACTTC.

The chain couples TRBV7-2 to TRBJ2-3; D remains unclear. The CDR3 has 14 residues. Germline assignment: CDR1 SGHTA and CDR2 FQGNSA. Trimming removed 2 bases from V and 2 bases from J, with 8 bases in between. CDR3 residues: CASSLRENTDTQYF. For the CDR3, the DNA is TGTGCCAGCAGCTTAAGGGAAAACACAGATACGCAGTATTTT.